This T cell receptor (beta chain) was found in a study of PD-L1 blockade in urothelial cancer. On the study more broadly: Chemotherapy regimens numbering 0 to 3 had been given to patients. Once treatment had started, blood was analyzed at 3 weeks (second dose) and again at 6 weeks. When blood samples were assessed, the median T cell count was about 140,000. The study's findings and limits: Blood TCR clonality below the median before treatment was a predictor of better survival.

In the case of this clone: Antigen unknown.

Trimming removed 0 bases from V and 6 bases from J; junction bases left unmatched: 3. The CDR3 covers 15 residues. Germline V gene data show CDR1 as SGHNT and CDR2 as YYREEE (reference sequence). Data came from immunoSEQ multiplex PCR; TCRdb stores just in-frame clones and leaves some out. The data hold 40,000 or so clones, with roughly 86% observed a single time. Regarding time point: peripheral blood 6 weeks after treatment start. This sequence joins TRBV5-4 and TRBJ1-5; 10 positions match TRBD1. This specimen consisted of PBMCs, obtained around atezolizumab (anti-PD-L1) treatment. This receptor was identified in a man between 60 and 75 years old with urothelial cancer. The CDR3 sequence: CASSLDGTGVQPQHF. The DNA of the CDR3 is TGTGCCAGCAGCTTGGATGGGACAGGGGTTCAGCCCCAGCATTTT.